This paragraph covers one T cell receptor (beta chain) sequence. Original processing notes: Counts of nucleated cells, estimated from reference gene primer amplification, were obtained. Method: immunoSEQ multiplex PCR; TCRdb's copy keeps in-frame clones and lacks some. The DNA gave D and trimming, while V, J and clone size come from that table. The sample yields some 120,000 clones, around 87% seen once. The sample belongs to a study of blood T cell repertoires in COVID-19. Study-level information: Both acute and convalescent COVID-19 samples were obtained from the United States, Italy and Spain. PBMCs, B-cell-depleted T cells, or T cells were the source of the cDNA or gDNA that made up the material.

The CDR3 covers 12 residues. CDR1 SGHNT and CDR2 YYREEE come from the germline V gene (reference sequence). The germline V and J ends were trimmed by 2 bases and 11 bases, with 13 bases remaining between them. The rearrangement links TRBV5-4 to TRBJ1-1, with D hard to call. The sequenced material came from peripheral blood. The TCR was taken from a woman aged 60-75 years with acute or convalescent COVID-19. The CDR3 sequence is CASSLKGGEAFF. DNA for the CDR3: TGTGCCAGCAGCTTAAAGGGAGGAGAGGCTTTCTTT.